Listed below are T cell receptor beta chains from one sample, sequenced in a study of cytomegalovirus exposure and HLA in healthy donors. Data came from immunoSEQ multiplex PCR; TCRdb stores just in-frame clones and leaves some out. The sample shows about 150,000 clones, 60% to 85% of them seen only once. Specimen: PBMCs. The receptor source for this set is a man aged 35 to 55 in good health and CMV-seropositive. Both conserved end residues are part of each CDR3. The D gene is left open where the match is weak. Size tells how often a clone was seen (once, few, many) or the class of an expanded clone, and some rows leave it out.

j_call,v_call,clone_size,d_call,cdr3_nt,cdr3_aa
TRBJ1-1,TRBV7-2,-,-,TGTGCCAGCAGCTTAGACTATGGGAACACTGAAGCTTTCTTT,CASSLDYGNTEAFF
TRBJ2-5,TRBV2,-,-,TGTGCCAGCAGTTTTGGGGGGGCGTTTCAAGAGACCCAGTACTTC,CASSFGGAFQETQYF
TRBJ2-1,TRBV7-3,-,-,TGTGCCAGCAGCTTAATGGGCGAAAATGAGCAGTTCTTC,CASSLMGENEQFF
TRBJ1-1,TRBV27,-,-,TGTGCCAGCAGTTTAGGGGGGGCGAGGAACACTGAAGCTTTCTTT,CASSLGGARNTEAFF
TRBJ2-7,TRBV6-6,-,TRBD2,TGTGCCAGCAGCGACGTAGCGGGAGTCTACTCCTACGAGCAGTACTTC,CASSDVAGVYSYEQYF
TRBJ2-7,TRBV13,-,TRBD2,TGTGCCAGCAGCTTAGGGGGACTAGGGGACTACGAGCAGTACTTC,CASSLGGLGDYEQYF
TRBJ2-5,TRBV6-6,-,-,TGTGCCAGCAGTTCGGCTAGCGCCCAAGAGACCCAGTACTTC,CASSSASAQETQYF
TRBJ2-7,TRBV18,-,TRBD2,TGTGCCAGCTCACCAGGACTAGCGGACTACGAGCAGTACTTC,CASSPGLADYEQYF
TRBJ2-7,TRBV19,-,-,TGTGCCAGTAGTAATGGCGGCCCAGGGTACGAGCAGTACTTC,CASSNGGPGYEQYF
TRBJ2-5,TRBV5-1,-,TRBD2,TGCGCCAGCAGCGCCGGACTAGCGGGGATGGTTGCTACCCAGTACTTC,CASSAGLAGMVATQYF
TRBJ2-1,TRBV2,few,-,TGTGCCAGCAGTCTTTCGGGACTGCCCCGCTCCTACAATGAGCAGTTCTTC,CASSLSGLPRSYNEQFF
TRBJ2-1,TRBV7-9,once,TRBD2,TGTGCCAGCAGCTTAGTCGTAGCGGGGAGCTCCTACAATGAGCAGTTCTTC,CASSLVVAGSSYNEQFF
TRBJ2-7,TRBV19,-,TRBD2,TGTGCCAGTAGTCCACGTAGCGGGAGTACATACGAGCAGTACTTC,CASSPRSGSTYEQYF
TRBJ2-1,TRBV9,-,-,TGTGCCAGCAGCGTAGGTCCGGGAGCGCAAAATGAGCAGTTCTTC,CASSVGPGAQNEQFF
TRBJ2-1,TRBV27,few,-,TGTGCCAGCAGTTTATCGGCAGGAAGCTCCTACAATGAGCAGTTCTTC,CASSLSAGSSYNEQFF
TRBJ2-7,TRBV15,-,-,TGTGCCACCAGCAGGGAGTACGGGGATACCTACGAGCAGTACTTC,CATSREYGDTYEQYF
TRBJ2-7,TRBV27,-,TRBD2,TGTGCCAGCAGTTTAGGGACTAGCGGGACGTACGAGCAGTACTTC,CASSLGTSGTYEQYF
TRBJ1-5,TRBV28,-,TRBD1,TGTGCCAGCAGTTCTTACCGACAGGGAAGGCAGCCCCAGCATTTT,CASSSYRQGRQPQHF